This T cell receptor (beta chain) emerged from a study of T cells after yellow fever vaccination. Template-switching 5'RACE yielded the TCR cDNA; a universal primer site and UMIs were added in the process. TCRdb recomputed calls from the 5' RACE reads with MiXCR, one row per CDR3 protein. This table has approximately 510,000 distinct CDR3 sequences, less than 25% appearing once. This CDR3 contains 11 residues. Germline trimming cut 7 bases from V and 9 bases from J; bases unmatched to any gene: 7. Germline CDR1 GTSNPN, CDR2 SVGIG (reference sequence). The gene calls are TRBV30 and TRBJ1-1; 8 nucleotides agree with TRBD1. This TCR was sampled from a man in his late teens or twenties who received the YFV17D yellow fever vaccine. The input for sequencing was PBMCs, taken roughly 20 days after the first yellow fever vaccination. As DNA, the CDR3 is TGTGCCTTCTCCCAGGGGGCGAAAGCTTTCTTT. It is translated as CAFSQGAKAFF.